The 14 T cell receptor beta chains below all came from one sample that was sequenced in a study of T cells after posttransplantation cyclophosphamide. The repertoire was sequenced with immunoSEQ multiplex PCR; TCRdb's copy has only in-frame clones and lacks some. The data show 50,000 to 60,000 clones, under 95% seen once. The material sequenced was PBMCs. The source of these receptors is a young woman in good health and a related stem cell transplant donor.

The gene calls are TRBV6-5 and TRBJ1-2, with 7 bases lining up with TRBD1. V lost 7 bases to trimming and J lost 5 bases; unmatched junction nucleotides: 13. The CDR3 has 15 residues. CDR1 MNHEY and CDR2 SVGAGI come from the germline V gene. The CDR3 reads CASKRTGVLEYGYTF. Written as DNA, the CDR3 is TGTGCCAGCAAAAGGACAGGCGTCCTCGAGTATGGCTACACCTTC.

The CDR3 DNA reads TGTGCCAGCTCACCACCGTTCCTCGGACAGCGGAATTCACCCCTCCACTTT. Protein product: CASSPPFLGQRNSPLHF. This chain uses TRBV18 with TRBJ1-6; D might be TRBD1 (6 bases). From germline, CDR1 is KGHSH and CDR2 LQKENI. Trimming removed 0 bases from V and 7 bases from J, with 16 bases in between. This CDR3 contains 17 residues.

The gene calls are TRBV21-1 and TRBJ1-1; the D call TRBD1 from the table was never checked on the DNA. TRBV21-1 is deemed a pseudogene. There are 17 residues in the CDR3. CDR3 DNA sequence: TGTGCCAGCAGCAAAGGTTTTTGCGGACAGATGAACACTGAAGCTTTCTTT. It codes for CASSKGFCGQMNTEAFF.

This clone was seen just once. Here the CDR3 DNA reads TGCGCCAGCAGCCAAGTAATTACAGGGGGACACTCTGGAAACACCATATATTTT. Its protein is CASSQVITGGHSGNTIYF. The gene calls are TRBV4-3 and TRBJ1-3, with 8 bases identical to TRBD1. This CDR3 is 18 amino acids long. The V segment lost 1 base and the J segment 0 bases; nucleotides outside the gene matches: 8. CDR1 LGHNA and CDR2 YSLEER come from the germline V gene.

The chain couples TRBV18 to TRBJ2-2; 7 nucleotides align to TRBD1. CDR3 length: 16 amino acids. V lost 6 bases, J lost 0 bases, and 7 bases stayed unmatched. Germline-derived CDR1 and CDR2 are KGHSH and LQKENI. CDR3 sequence: CASSREGGANTGELFF. In DNA, the CDR3 is TGTGCCAGCTCGAGAGAAGGGGGCGCGAACACCGGGGAGCTGTTTTTT.

The V call is TRBV10-3, the J call TRBJ2-3; 11 nucleotides agree with TRBD2. Losses at the gene ends were 4 bases for V and 1 base for J; bases not matched to a gene: 1. CDR3 size: 15 residues. Germline values: CDR1 ENHRY, CDR2 SYGVKD. In DNA form, the CDR3 reads TGTGCCATCAGTGCGGGACTAGCGGGCACAGATACGCAGTATTTT. Amino acids: CAISAGLAGTDTQYF.

V gene TRBV7-8 combines with J gene TRBJ2-1; D ambiguous. Germline-derived CDR1 and CDR2 are SGHVS and FQNEAQ. CDR3 length equals 13 residues. V lost 3 bases, J lost 8 bases, and 11 bases lay in between. In DNA, the CDR3 is TGTGCCAGCAGCTTTAAGAGTATGGATGAGCAGTTCTTC. It translates to CASSFKSMDEQFF.

In its sample, this clone was seen a few times. The chain couples TRBV5-1 to TRBJ2-7; TRBD2 agrees at 8 bases. Germline assignment: CDR1 SGHRS and CDR2 YFSETQ. The CDR3 is 14 amino acids. V was pared by 1 base and J by 2 bases, with 2 bases of the junction left unmatched. CDR3 loop: CASSLISGTYEQYF. The CDR3 DNA is TGCGCCAGCAGCTTGATTAGCGGGACCTACGAGCAGTACTTC. The full variable domain, its missing parts supplied by reference TRBV5-1 and TRBJ2-7, is KAGVTQTPRYLIKTRGQQVTLSCSPISGHRSVSWYQQTPGQGLQFLFEYFSETQRNKGNFPGRFSGRQFSNSRSEMNVSTLELGDSALYLCASSLISGTYEQYFGPGTRLTVT.

The chain uses TRBV11-2 and TRBJ1-5; no clear D. Per the germline V gene, CDR1 is SGHAT and CDR2 is FQNNGV. Trimming left V 0 bases short and J 4 bases short, with 4 bases between. This CDR3 region has 13 residues. CDR3 sequence reads: CASSLERNQPQHF. DNA for the CDR3: TGTGCCAGCAGCTTAGAACGGAATCAGCCCCAGCATTTT.

The chain employs TRBV28 and TRBJ2-5, with 12 bases identical to TRBD2. The CDR3 is 15 residues long. The germline gives CDR1 MDHEN, CDR2 SYDVKM. V lost 6 bases to trimming and J lost 1 base; unmatched junction nucleotides: 3. CDR3 amino acids: CASSPTSGGQETQYF. In DNA form, the CDR3 reads TGTGCCAGCAGCCCGACTAGCGGGGGCCAAGAGACCCAGTACTTC.

This sequence joins TRBV5-8 and TRBJ1-1; TRBD1 matches at 8 bases. V shed 2 bases, J shed 5 bases, and the junction held 5 bases outside the gene matches. The CDR3 length is 14 residues. Germline V lookup: CDR1 SGHTS, CDR2 YDEGEE. DNA for the CDR3: TGTGCCAGCAGCTTCTACAGGGGGGGTACTGAAGCTTTCTTT. Its translation: CASSFYRGGTEAFF.

The chain employs TRBV6-1 and TRBJ2-1; 8 positions match TRBD2. Germline values: CDR1 MNHNS, CDR2 SASEGT. This CDR3 has 16 amino acids. After removal of 0 bases from V and 9 bases from J, the junction contained 10 bases not matched to a gene. The CDR3 coding sequence is TGTGCCAGCAGTGAAGCAGCAGCGGGGGTCGGAGGTGAGCAGTTCTTC. This encodes CASSEAAAGVGGEQFF.

This rearrangement joins TRBV19 to TRBJ2-4; TRBD1 matches at 8 bases. CDR1 is LNHDA and CDR2 is SQIVND in the germline V gene (reference sequence). The CDR3 sequence is 13 residues long. J gave up 8 bases and V 5 bases, and 5 bases lay outside the gene matches. The CDR3 here is CASSQDREDIQYF. CDR3 in DNA: TGTGCCAGTAGTCAGGACAGGGAGGACATTCAGTACTTC.

This clone was detected once. The V call is TRBV4-2, the J call TRBJ1-1; tentative D call: TRBD1 (6 bases). Germline CDR1 LGHNA, CDR2 YNFKEQ. V was trimmed by 6 bases and J by 1 base, leaving 15 bases between them. The CDR3 runs to 15 residues. The CDR3 here is CASSLGGLGNTEAFF. The CDR3 DNA is TGTGCCAGCAGTTTGGGGGGGCTGGGGAACACTGAAGCTTTCTTT.